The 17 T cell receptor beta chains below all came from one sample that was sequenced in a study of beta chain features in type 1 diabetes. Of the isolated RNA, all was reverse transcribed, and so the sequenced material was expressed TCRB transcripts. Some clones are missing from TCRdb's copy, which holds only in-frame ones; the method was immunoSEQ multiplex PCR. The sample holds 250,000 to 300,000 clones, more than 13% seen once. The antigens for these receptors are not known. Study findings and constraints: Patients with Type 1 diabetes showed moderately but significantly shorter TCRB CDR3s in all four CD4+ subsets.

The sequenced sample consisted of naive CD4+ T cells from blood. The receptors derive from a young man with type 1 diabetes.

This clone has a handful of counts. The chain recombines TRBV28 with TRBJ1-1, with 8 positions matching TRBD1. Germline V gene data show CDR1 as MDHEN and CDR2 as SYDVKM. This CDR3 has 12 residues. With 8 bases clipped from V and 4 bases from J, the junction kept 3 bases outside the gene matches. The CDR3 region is CASRQGSTEAFF. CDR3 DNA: TGTGCCAGCCGACAGGGGAGCACTGAAGCTTTCTTT.

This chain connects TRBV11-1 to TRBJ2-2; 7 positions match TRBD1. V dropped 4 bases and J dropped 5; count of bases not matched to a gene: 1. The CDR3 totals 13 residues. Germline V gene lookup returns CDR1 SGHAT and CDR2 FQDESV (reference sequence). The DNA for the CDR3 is TGTGCCAGCAGCTACAGGGGTACCGGGGAGCTGTTTTTT. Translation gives CASSYRGTGELFF.

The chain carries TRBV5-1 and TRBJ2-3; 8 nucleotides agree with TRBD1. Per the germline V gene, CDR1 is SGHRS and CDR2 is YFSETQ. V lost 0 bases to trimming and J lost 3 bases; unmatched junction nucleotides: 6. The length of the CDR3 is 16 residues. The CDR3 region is CASSLEDRARTDTQYF. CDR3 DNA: TGCGCCAGCAGCTTGGAGGACAGGGCGAGGACAGATACGCAGTATTTT. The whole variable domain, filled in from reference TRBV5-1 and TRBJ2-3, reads KAGVTQTPRYLIKTRGQQVTLSCSPISGHRSVSWYQQTPGQGLQFLFEYFSETQRNKGNFPGRFSGRQFSNSRSEMNVSTLELGDSALYLCASSLEDRARTDTQYFGPGTRLTVL.

CDR3 sequence reads: CASSLTDNYGYTF. The CDR3 nucleotides are TGTGCCAGCAGTCTTACAGATAACTATGGCTACACCTTC. The V call is TRBV28, the J call TRBJ1-2; D remains ambiguous. The CDR3 covers 13 residues. The V gene's germline CDR1 is MDHEN and CDR2 SYDVKM. Trimming removed 5 bases at V and 1 base at J, with 8 bases between.

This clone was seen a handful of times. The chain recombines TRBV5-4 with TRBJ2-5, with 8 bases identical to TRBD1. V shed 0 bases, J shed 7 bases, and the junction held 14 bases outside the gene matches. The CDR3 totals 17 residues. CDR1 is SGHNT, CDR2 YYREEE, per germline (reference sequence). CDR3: CASSLAPQGASPLTQYF. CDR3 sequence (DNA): TGTGCCAGCAGCTTGGCCCCCCAGGGGGCTTCCCCTCTGACCCAGTACTTC.

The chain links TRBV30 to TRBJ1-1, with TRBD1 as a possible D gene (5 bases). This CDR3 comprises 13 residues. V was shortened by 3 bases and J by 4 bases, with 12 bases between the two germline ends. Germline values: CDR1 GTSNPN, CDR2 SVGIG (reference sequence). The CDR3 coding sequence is TGTGCCTGGAGATTGGAAGGGGTCACTGAAGCTTTCTTT. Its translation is CAWRLEGVTEAFF.

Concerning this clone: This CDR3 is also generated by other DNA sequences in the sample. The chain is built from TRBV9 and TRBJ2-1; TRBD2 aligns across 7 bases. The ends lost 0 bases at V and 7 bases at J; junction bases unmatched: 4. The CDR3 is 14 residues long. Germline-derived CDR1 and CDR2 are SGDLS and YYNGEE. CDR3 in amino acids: CASSVGLADNEQFF. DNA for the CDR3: TGTGCCAGCAGCGTAGGACTAGCTGATAATGAGCAGTTCTTC.

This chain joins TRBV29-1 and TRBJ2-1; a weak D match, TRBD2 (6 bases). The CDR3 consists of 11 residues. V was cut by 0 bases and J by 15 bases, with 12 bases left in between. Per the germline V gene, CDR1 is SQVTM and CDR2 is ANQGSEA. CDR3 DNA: TGCAGCGTTGAAGATCTTACTAGCAGGTTCTTC. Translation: CSVEDLTSRFF.

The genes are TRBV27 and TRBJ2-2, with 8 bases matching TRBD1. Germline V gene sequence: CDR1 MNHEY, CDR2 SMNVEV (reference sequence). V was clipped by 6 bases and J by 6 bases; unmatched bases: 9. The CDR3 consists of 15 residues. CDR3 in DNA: TGTGCCAGCAGCCTCGGACAGGGTTTCGCCGGGGAGCTGTTTTTT. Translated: CASSLGQGFAGELFF.

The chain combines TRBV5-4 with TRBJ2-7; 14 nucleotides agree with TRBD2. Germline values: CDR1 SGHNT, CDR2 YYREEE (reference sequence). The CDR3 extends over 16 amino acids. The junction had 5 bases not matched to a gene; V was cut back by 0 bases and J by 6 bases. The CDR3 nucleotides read TGTGCCAGCAGCTTGGGGGGGACTAGCGGGAGTCTCGAGCAGTACTTC. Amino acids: CASSLGGTSGSLEQYF.

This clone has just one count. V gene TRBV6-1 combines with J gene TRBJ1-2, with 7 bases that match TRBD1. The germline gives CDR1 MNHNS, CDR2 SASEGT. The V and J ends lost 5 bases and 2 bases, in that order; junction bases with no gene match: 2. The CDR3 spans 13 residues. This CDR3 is CASSRTGNYGYTF. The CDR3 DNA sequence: TGTGCCAGCAGTCGGACAGGAAACTATGGCTACACCTTC.

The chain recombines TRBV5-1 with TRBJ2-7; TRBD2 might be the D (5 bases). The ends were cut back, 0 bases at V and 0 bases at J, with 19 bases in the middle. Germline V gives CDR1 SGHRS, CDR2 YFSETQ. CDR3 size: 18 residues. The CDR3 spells CASSLVPLGAADSYEQYF. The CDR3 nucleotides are TGCGCCAGCAGCTTGGTACCCCTGGGAGCGGCGGACTCCTACGAGCAGTACTTC. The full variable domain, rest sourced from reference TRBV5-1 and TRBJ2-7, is KAGVTQTPRYLIKTRGQQVTLSCSPISGHRSVSWYQQTPGQGLQFLFEYFSETQRNKGNFPGRFSGRQFSNSRSEMNVSTLELGDSALYLCASSLVPLGAADSYEQYFGPGTRLTVT.

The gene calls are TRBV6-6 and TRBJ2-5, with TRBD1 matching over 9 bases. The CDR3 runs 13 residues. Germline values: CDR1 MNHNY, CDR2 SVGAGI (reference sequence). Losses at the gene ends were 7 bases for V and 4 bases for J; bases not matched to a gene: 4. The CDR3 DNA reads TGTGCCAGCACCAGGGGACAGGGAGAGACCCAGTACTTC. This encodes CASTRGQGETQYF.

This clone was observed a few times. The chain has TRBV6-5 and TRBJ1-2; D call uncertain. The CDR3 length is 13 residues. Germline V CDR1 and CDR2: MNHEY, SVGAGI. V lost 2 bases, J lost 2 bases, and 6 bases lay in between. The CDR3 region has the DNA TGTGCCAGCAGTTACGGGCAGAACTATGGCTACACCTTC. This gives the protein CASSYGQNYGYTF.

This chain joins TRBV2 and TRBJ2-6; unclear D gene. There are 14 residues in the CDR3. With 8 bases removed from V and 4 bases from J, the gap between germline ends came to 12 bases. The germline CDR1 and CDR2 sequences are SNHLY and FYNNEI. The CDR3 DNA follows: TGTGCCAGCGGTTTATACTCCGGGGCCAACGTCCTGACTTTC. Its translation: CASGLYSGANVLTF.

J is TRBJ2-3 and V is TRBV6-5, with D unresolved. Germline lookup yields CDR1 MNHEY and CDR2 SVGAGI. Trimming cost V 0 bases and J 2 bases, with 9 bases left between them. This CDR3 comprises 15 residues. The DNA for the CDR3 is TGTGCCAGCAGTTACTCCGGTCTACCCACAGATACGCAGTATTTT. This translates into CASSYSGLPTDTQYF.

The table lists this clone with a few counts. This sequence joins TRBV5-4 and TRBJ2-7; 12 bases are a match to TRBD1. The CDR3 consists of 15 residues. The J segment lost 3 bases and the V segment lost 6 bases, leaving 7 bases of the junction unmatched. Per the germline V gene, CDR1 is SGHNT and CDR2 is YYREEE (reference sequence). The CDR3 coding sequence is TGTGCCAGCACCGACCGGGACAGGGGGCTCTACGAGCAGTACTTC. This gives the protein CASTDRDRGLYEQYF. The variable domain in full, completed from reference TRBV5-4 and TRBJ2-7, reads ETGVTQSPTHLIKTRGQQVTLRCSSQSGHNTVSWYQQALGQGPQFIFQYYREEENGRGNFPPRFSGLQFPNYSSELNVNALELDDSALYLCASTDRDRGLYEQYFGPGTRLTVT.